The 14 T cell receptor beta chains below all came from one sample that was sequenced in a study of CD8 T cells in Susac syndrome. Random hexamers were used to reverse transcribe roughly 0.5 to 1 ug of RNA. TCRdb re-called the immunoSEQ multiplex PCR reads through MiXCR, storing one row per CDR3 protein. In the table there are approximately 79,000 distinct CDR3 sequences, 90% to 95% of which are singletons. The sequencing sample was made of CD8+ T cells from PBMCs. These receptors were taken from a human donor with Susac syndrome.

The chain is built from TRBV12-3 or TRBV12-4 and TRBJ2-1; D is perhaps TRBD2 (6 bases). The CDR3 contains 17 residues. Trimming took off 1 base at V and 2 bases at J, with 15 bases between the two ends. CDR3 amino acids: CASSLGAVGGAYNEQFF. In DNA form, the CDR3 reads TGTGCCAGCAGTTTAGGGGCTGTGGGAGGCGCCTACAATGAGCAGTTCTTC.

The chain couples TRBV6-1 to TRBJ1-5; unclear D gene. V was shortened by 3 bases and J by 0 bases, with 12 bases between the two germline ends. The CDR3 totals 16 residues. From germline, CDR1 is MNHNS and CDR2 SASEGT. The CDR3 DNA sequence: TGTGCCAGCAGTGAGGAGGTCCCTTATAGCAATCAGCCCCAGCATTTT. Amino acids: CASSEEVPYSNQPQHF.

V gene TRBV20-1 combines with J gene TRBJ2-2, with 9 bases aligning to TRBD2. V gave up 2 bases and J gave up 4 bases; unmatched junction bases: 8. The CDR3 contains 16 residues. In germline, CDR1 is DFQATT, CDR2 SNEGSKA (reference sequence). The CDR3 DNA reads TGCAGTGCTAGAACGCCTAGCGGGATTATCACCGGGGAGCTGTTTTTT. Amino acids: CSARTPSGIITGELFF.

The chain links TRBV6-6 to TRBJ1-5; TRBD1 is a possible D gene (6 bases). Trimming left V 8 bases short and J 0 bases short, with 11 bases between. CDR1 and CDR2 from the germline V gene are MNHNY and SVGAGI (reference sequence). The CDR3 loop spans 14 amino acids. The CDR3: CASWQGRSNQPQHF. In nucleotides, the CDR3 is TGTGCCAGCTGGCAGGGGCGTAGCAATCAGCCCCAGCATTTT.

The J gene is TRBJ2-7, the V gene TRBV6-2 or TRBV6-3, with D hard to call. Trimming shortened V by 6 bases and J by 6 bases, and 9 bases separated the two germline ends. Looked up from germline, CDR1 is MNHEY and CDR2 is SVGEGT. The CDR3 is 11 amino acids. The CDR3 DNA follows: TGTGCCAGCAGCCAGACGGGCGAGCAGTACTTC. Amino acids: CASSQTGEQYF.

V and J are TRBV30 and TRBJ2-3; 11 bases are a match to TRBD2. The CDR3 covers 14 residues. The germline V gene encodes CDR1 GTSNPN and CDR2 SVGIG (reference sequence). Trimming cost V 2 bases and J 6 bases; bases outside gene matches: 4. In DNA form, the CDR3 reads TGTGCCTGGAGTTTAGCGGGGGGGCCGGATACGCAGTATTTT. It is translated as CAWSLAGGPDTQYF. Full variable domain (rest looked up from reference TRBV30 and TRBJ2-3): SQTIHQWPATLVQPVGSPLSLECTVEGTSNPNLYWYRQAAGRGLQLLFYSVGIGQISSEVPQNLSASRPQDRQFILSSKKLLLSDSGFYLCAWSLAGGPDTQYFGPGTRLTVL.

The V call is TRBV3-1, the J call TRBJ1-1; D is perhaps TRBD1 (6 bases). Trimming stripped 4 bases from V and 5 bases from J, with 23 bases between. Germline V lookup: CDR1 LGHDT, CDR2 YNNKEL (reference sequence). CDR3 length: 17 residues. CDR3 coding DNA: TGTGCCAGCAGCCGAAGACAGAACAGGGCCCCCCGGACTGAAGCTTTCTTT. The encoded protein is CASSRRQNRAPRTEAFF.

The V gene is TRBV4-2, the J gene TRBJ1-6; the D gene is possibly TRBD1 (6 bases). The CDR3 contains 15 residues. Between the trimmed V and J ends, which lost 0 bases and 5 bases, there was a span of 8 bases. Germline CDR1 and CDR2: LGHNA and YNFKEQ. The CDR3 loop reads CASSQDAGDNSPLHF. The CDR3 DNA sequence: TGTGCCAGCAGCCAAGATGCAGGGGATAATTCACCCCTCCACTTT.

V and J are TRBV28 and TRBJ2-7; tentatively, D is TRBD2 (5 bases). Between the trimmed V and J ends, which lost 2 bases and 2 bases, there was a span of 7 bases. Germline CDR1 reads MDHEN; CDR2 reads SYDVKM. This CDR3 comprises 13 residues. The CDR3 here is CASSLLGTYEQYF. The CDR3 region has the DNA TGTGCCAGCAGTTTACTCGGGACCTACGAGCAGTACTTC.

The chain couples TRBV14 to TRBJ2-7; D remains ambiguous. In germline, CDR1 is SGHDN, CDR2 FVKESK. Trimming took off 3 bases at V and 0 bases at J, with 6 bases between the two ends. This CDR3 is built from 13 residues. The CDR3 reads CASSQLSSYEQYF. Written as DNA, the CDR3 is TGTGCCAGCAGCCAGTTGAGCTCCTACGAGCAGTACTTC. The full variable domain, with the rest looked up from reference TRBV14 and TRBJ2-7, is EAGVTQFPSHSVIEKGQTVTLRCDPISGHDNLYWYRRVMGKEIKFLLHFVKESKQDESGMPNNRFLAERTGGTYSTLKVQPAELEDSGVYFCASSQLSSYEQYFGPGTRLTVT.

This chain connects TRBV10-3 to TRBJ2-2; 14 bases align to TRBD2. V was clipped by 4 bases and J by 1 base; unmatched bases: 11. The CDR3 consists of 20 residues. Germline V gene sequence: CDR1 ENHRY, CDR2 SYGVKD. The CDR3 DNA follows: TGTGCCATCAGTGGTTTGGGACTAGCGGGGGTTTACGTGAACACCGGGGAGCTGTTTTTT. The encoded protein is CAISGLGLAGVYVNTGELFF.

CDR3 loop: CASSLRSNQPQHF. The CDR3, as DNA: TGTGCCAGCAGTCTTAGAAGCAATCAGCCCCAGCATTTT. The V gene is TRBV27, the J gene TRBJ1-5; D uncertain. Germline CDR1 reads MNHEY; CDR2 reads SMNVEV (reference sequence). Trimming took off 5 bases at V and 1 base at J, with 6 bases between the two ends. CDR3 length equals 13 residues.

The V and J genes are TRBV2 and TRBJ1-4; D uncertain. V shed 2 bases and J shed 4 bases, with 8 bases lying between them. CDR1 is SNHLY and CDR2 is FYNNEI in the germline V gene. There are 14 residues in the CDR3. This CDR3 is CASSERAGNEKLFF. The CDR3 DNA reads TGTGCCAGCAGTGAACGGGCGGGTAATGAAAAACTGTTTTTT. The whole variable domain, filled in from reference TRBV2 and TRBJ1-4, reads EPEVTQTPSHQVTQMGQEVILRCVPISNHLYFYWYRQILGQKVEFLVSFYNNEISEKSEIFDDQFSVERPDGSNFTLKIRSTKLEDSAMYFCASSERAGNEKLFFGSGTQLSVL.

This chain connects TRBV4-1 to TRBJ1-1; unclear D gene. V dropped 0 bases and J dropped 1 base, with 6 bases sitting between them. CDR1 is MGHRA and CDR2 is YSYEKL in the germline V gene. The CDR3 is 14 residues long. The CDR3 DNA reads as TGCGCCAGCAGCCAAGAAGGGAAGAACACTGAAGCTTTCTTT. The encoded protein is CASSQEGKNTEAFF.